Here is one TCR beta chain with its context. The data were taken from a study of shared clonotypes between healthy human individuals. CDR3 size: 14 residues. The germline gives CDR1 SNHLY, CDR2 FYNNEI. Trimming at V came to 4 bases and at J to 2 bases, leaving 4 bases not matched to a gene. CD45RO+ cells and CCR7-negative CD45RA+ TemRA cells were combined as CD8 memory. Replicate PCRs run on sorted subsets employed roughly 190 ng DNA, 25,000 to 35,000 T cell genomes. TCRdb's table, derived via immunoSEQ multiplex PCR, lists solely in-frame clones and lacks some. Of roughly 320,000 clones listed, around 90% are singletons.

The receptor was derived from a man younger than 35 in good health. This chain joins TRBV2 and TRBJ1-2; 7 bases are shared with TRBD1. The sample taken for sequencing was memory CD8+ T cells sorted from blood. Subset in this sample: CD45RO+ cells pooled with CCR7-negative TemRA cells. The CDR3 protein is CASSAGTVNYGYTF. In nucleotides, the CDR3 is TGTGCCAGCAGTGCCGGGACAGTCAACTATGGCTACACCTTC.